The 25 T cell receptor beta chains in this list originate from one sample, sequenced in a study of post-analysis software for immune sequencing data. General study findings and limits: Five or six TRBV segments, TRBV5-6, TRBV5-1 and TRBV20-1 among them, were found more frequent in patients than controls.

The antigens these receptors bind are not known. cDNA libraries for TCR beta contained unique molecular identifiers. TCRdb processed the PCR reads anew with MiXCR; each CDR3 protein has one entry. The data hold approximately 570,000 distinct CDR3 sequences, with about 40% observed a single time. The sequencing sample was made of blood. These receptors were collected from a girl under 18 with multiple sclerosis.

V gene TRBV2 combines with J gene TRBJ2-3, with D possibly matching TRBD1 (6 bases). Germline-derived CDR1 and CDR2 are SNHLY and FYNNEI. The CDR3 is 13 residues long. Trimming stripped 5 bases from V and 6 bases from J, with 12 bases between. The CDR3 sequence: CASSSGVLDTQYF. The CDR3 DNA reads as TGTGCCAGCAGTTCAGGGGTATTGGATACGCAGTATTTT.

The chain combines TRBV7-9 with TRBJ1-2; no firm D call. V was pared by 4 bases and J by 3 bases, with 3 bases between. The CDR3 spans 11 residues. From germline, CDR1 is SEHNR and CDR2 FQNEAQ (reference sequence). The CDR3 reads CASSSDYGYTF. CDR3 bases: TGTGCCAGCAGCTCAGACTATGGCTACACCTTC.

This clonotype was recorded a few times. The rearrangement uses TRBV25-1 and TRBJ1-1; 7 bases align to TRBD1. This CDR3 is built from 15 residues. CDR1 is MGHDK and CDR2 is SYGVNS in the germline V gene. V gave up 5 bases and J gave up 0 bases; unmatched junction bases: 6. The CDR3 loop is CASSLRTGLNTEAFF. Here the CDR3 DNA reads TGTGCCAGCAGTCTACGGACAGGCCTGAACACTGAAGCTTTCTTT. Drawing the rest from reference TRBV25-1 and TRBJ1-1, the complete variable domain is EADIYQTPRYLVIGTGKKITLECSQTMGHDKMYWYQQDPGMELHLIHYSYGVNSTEKGDLSSESTVSRIRTEHFPLTLESARPSHTSQYLCASSLRTGLNTEAFFGQGTRLTVV.

This clonotype was counted at least ten times. V is TRBV5-1 and J is TRBJ2-7; TRBD1 is a possible D gene (6 bases). Per the germline V gene, CDR1 is SGHRS and CDR2 is YFSETQ. The CDR3 totals 14 residues. The germline V and J ends were trimmed by 4 bases and 1 base, with 12 bases remaining between them. CDR3 amino acids: CASSDGTRSYEQYF. CDR3 bases: TGCGCCAGCAGCGACGGGACACGTTCCTACGAGCAGTACTTC.

This clonotype appeared a few times. J is TRBJ2-5 and V is TRBV3-1; maybe TRBD1 (5 bases). This CDR3 has 13 residues. The germline V and J ends were trimmed by 3 bases and 5 bases, with 10 bases remaining between them. CDR1 is LGHDT, CDR2 YNNKEL, per germline (reference sequence). The CDR3 here is CASSQGPRETQYF. The CDR3 coding sequence is TGTGCCAGCAGCCAGGGGCCCCGGGAGACCCAGTACTTC.

A word on this clonotype: One end of the junction varies from germline; a read error may be responsible. The chain joins TRBV6-1 to TRBJ2-6, with D perhaps TRBD1 (5 bases). CDR3 size: 17 residues. Germline V CDR1 and CDR2: MNHNS, SASEGT. CDR3 protein: CASARQALLSGANILTF. The CDR3 bases are TGTGCCAGCGCCAGGCAGGCGCTTTTAAGTGGGGCCAACATCCTGACTTTC.

The chain carries TRBV12-3 or TRBV12-4 and TRBJ2-5; D possibly corresponds to TRBD2 (5 bases). The CDR3 runs to 14 residues. Trimming left V 2 bases short and J 2 bases short, with 9 bases between. The CDR3 DNA sequence: TGTGCCAGCAGTTTAACTAGTCTACAAGAGACCCAGTACTTC. Its protein is CASSLTSLQETQYF.

This clonotype was counted only a few times. The chain joins TRBV5-5 to TRBJ2-5; 10 bases are a match to TRBD1. Germline-derived CDR1 and CDR2 are SGHKS and YYEKEE (reference sequence). The CDR3 length is 14 residues. The trim removed 4 bases at V and 4 bases at J, leaving 4 bases unmatched. The CDR3 nucleotides are TGTGCCAGCAGCCGGACAGGGGGAAGAGAGACCCAGTACTTC. Translation: CASSRTGGRETQYF.

The gene calls are TRBV12-3 or TRBV12-4 and TRBJ1-4; TRBD1 aligns across 9 bases. The CDR3 spans 14 residues. V was pared by 6 bases and J by 3 bases, with 2 bases of the junction left unmatched. In nucleotides, the CDR3 is TGTGCCAGCAGGCACAGGGGGCCTAATGAAAAACTGTTTTTT. Amino acid sequence: CASRHRGPNEKLFF.

In its sample, this clonotype was seen many times. V and J are TRBV7-6 and TRBJ2-7, with D hard to call. The V end lost 7 bases, the J end lost 7 bases, and 20 bases lay between the germline ends. CDR3 length equals 14 residues. Germline V gene sequence: CDR1 SGHVS, CDR2 FNYEAQ. The CDR3 DNA is TGTGCCAGCACGCCCCATCCACGGGCTCCAGAGCAGTACTTC. This translates into CASTPHPRAPEQYF. Full variable domain (remainder filled in from reference TRBV7-6 and TRBJ2-7): GAGVSQSPRYKVTKRGQDVALRCDPISGHVSLYWYRQALGQGPEFLTYFNYEAQQDKSGLPNDRFSAERPEGSISTLTIQRTEQRDSAMYRCASTPHPRAPEQYFGPGTRLTVT.

V is TRBV20-1 and J is TRBJ2-7; tentatively, D is TRBD2 (6 bases). V was pared by 3 bases and J by 3 bases, with 15 bases between. CDR3 size: 14 residues. Germline V gives CDR1 DFQATT, CDR2 SNEGSKA (reference sequence). The CDR3 region is CSASGTGHFYEQYF. CDR3 nucleotides: TGCAGTGCTAGTGGGACTGGTCATTTCTACGAGCAGTACTTC.

The CDR3 sequence is CASSPDSFLDTEAFF. CDR3 coding DNA: TGTGCCAGCAGCCCCGATTCCTTTTTGGACACTGAAGCTTTCTTT. The chain employs TRBV5-4 and TRBJ1-1; D gene unclear. Germline V gene sequence: CDR1 SGHNT, CDR2 YYREEE (reference sequence). This CDR3 spans 15 amino acids. V was cut by 4 bases and J by 3 bases, with 16 bases left in between. Looking up the rest from reference TRBV5-4 and TRBJ1-1 gives the full variable domain: ETGVTQSPTHLIKTRGQQVTLRCSSQSGHNTVSWYQQALGQGPQFIFQYYREEENGRGNFPPRFSGLQFPNYSSELNVNALELDDSALYLCASSPDSFLDTEAFFGQGTRLTVV.

Only a few counts were recorded for this clonotype. This sequence joins TRBV10-2 and TRBJ1-1; no firm D call. The CDR3 is 12 residues long. Trimming shortened V by 4 bases and J by 3 bases, and 6 bases separated the two germline ends. Germline CDR1 and CDR2: WSHSY and SAAADI. This CDR3 reads CASSGRDTEAFF. The CDR3 nucleotides read TGCGCCAGCAGTGGGCGGGACACTGAAGCTTTCTTT.

The V call is TRBV6-5, the J call TRBJ1-5; D might be TRBD1 (5 bases). Germline V gene data show CDR1 as MNHEY and CDR2 as SVGAGI. The CDR3 spans 15 residues. V was shortened by 6 bases and J by 6 bases, with 18 bases between the two germline ends. Written as DNA, the CDR3 is TGTGCCAGCAGCCTCGCGGGGACCGAATTTCAGCCCCAGCATTTT. Translated: CASSLAGTEFQPQHF.

J is TRBJ2-7 and V is TRBV5-1, with D possibly TRBD2 on 6 matching bases. Per germline, CDR1 SGHRS and CDR2 YFSETQ. With 0 bases removed from V and 2 bases from J, the gap between germline ends came to 9 bases. The CDR3 runs to 14 residues. In DNA form, the CDR3 reads TGCGCCAGCAGCTTGGCGGGACTCCCCTACGAGCAGTACTTC. The encoded protein is CASSLAGLPYEQYF.

This chain uses TRBV5-1 with TRBJ2-3; D gene ambiguous. Trimming cost V 4 bases and J 0 bases, with 12 bases left between them. CDR1 is SGHRS and CDR2 is YFSETQ in the germline V gene. The CDR3 has 15 amino acids. The CDR3 nucleotides read TGCGCCAGCAGCGTGTGGTCATCTAGCACAGATACGCAGTATTTT. It is translated as CASSVWSSSTDTQYF.

The chain has TRBV5-4 and TRBJ2-5; 9 nucleotides line up with TRBD1. The ends lost 3 bases at V and 3 bases at J; junction bases unmatched: 6. Germline CDR1 SGHNT, CDR2 YYREEE (reference sequence). The CDR3 contains 15 residues. CDR3 DNA sequence: TGTGCCAGCAGCTGGGGACAGGGAAGGGAAGAGACCCAGTACTTC. Protein sequence: CASSWGQGREETQYF.

The chain links TRBV3-1 to TRBJ2-4; D call uncertain. The DNA end is a closer match to TRBJ2-7, so the J assignment may be wrong. This CDR3 is built from 15 residues. Germline V gene sequence: CDR1 LGHDT, CDR2 YNNKEL (reference sequence). CDR3 amino acids: CASSQALGSPYEQYF. CDR3 DNA sequence: TGTGCCAGCAGCCAAGCGCTCGGGTCCCCCTACGAGCAGTACTTC.

This clonotype was counted only a few times. V is TRBV10-3 and J is TRBJ1-2, with 8 bases identical to TRBD1. J gave up 4 bases and V 2 bases, and 6 bases lay outside the gene matches. The CDR3 covers 15 residues. The germline CDR1 and CDR2 sequences are ENHRY and SYGVKD. CDR3 in amino acids: CAISETGQGVYGYTF. CDR3 nucleotides: TGTGCCATCAGTGAGACCGGACAGGGTGTCTATGGCTACACCTTC.

The gene calls are TRBV29-1 and TRBJ1-2, with TRBD1 identical over 7 bases. Germline V gene lookup returns CDR1 SQVTM and CDR2 ANQGSEA. Trimming at V came to 7 bases and at J to 0 bases, leaving 8 bases not matched to a gene. The CDR3 has 14 residues. The CDR3 spells CSALDRAANYGYTF. DNA of the CDR3: TGCAGCGCCCTCGACAGGGCAGCTAACTATGGCTACACCTTC.

The chain combines TRBV29-1 with TRBJ1-5; D is unresolved. CDR3 size: 10 residues. The germline CDR1 and CDR2 sequences are SQVTM and ANQGSEA. Between the trimmed V and J ends, which lost 6 bases and 6 bases, there was a span of 6 bases. This CDR3 reads CSVGGQPQHF. DNA of the CDR3: TGCAGCGTGGGTGGTCAGCCCCAGCATTTT.

The genes are TRBV5-7 and TRBJ2-7; weak D call: TRBD1 (6 bases). Being an ORF, TRBV5-7 has a function that is uncertain. The length of the CDR3 is 15 residues. V was cut by 2 bases and J by 1 base, with 13 bases left in between. This chain's CDR3 is CASSFRTGPSYEQYF. In DNA form, the CDR3 reads TGTGCCAGCAGCTTCCGTACAGGGCCTTCCTACGAGCAGTACTTC.

The table lists this clonotype with a few counts. J is TRBJ2-1 and V is TRBV6-6; D perhaps matches TRBD2 (6 bases). Germline assignment: CDR1 MNHNY and CDR2 SVGAGI (reference sequence). The CDR3 spans 14 residues. The V end lost 6 bases, the J end lost 9 bases, and 18 bases lay between the germline ends. CDR3: CASSSLGAGSEQFF. CDR3 DNA: TGTGCCAGCAGCTCCCTCGGGGCGGGGAGTGAGCAGTTCTTC.

V gene TRBV20-1 combines with J gene TRBJ2-3, with D possibly being TRBD1 (6 bases). Between the trimmed V and J ends, which lost 4 bases and 2 bases, there was a span of 13 bases. Germline V lookup: CDR1 DFQATT, CDR2 SNEGSKA (reference sequence). This CDR3 is 14 amino acids long. The CDR3 sequence is CSATPRGNTDTQYF. CDR3 sequence (DNA): TGCAGTGCTACTCCAAGGGGGAACACAGATACGCAGTATTTT.

The chain recombines TRBV10-3 with TRBJ2-4; 16 nucleotides line up with TRBD2. The germline CDR1 and CDR2 sequences are ENHRY and SYGVKD. V gave up 6 bases and J gave up 2 bases; unmatched junction bases: 7. This CDR3 is 18 amino acids long. CDR3 region: CAISPGLAGGRSKNIQYF. CDR3 nucleotide sequence: TGTGCCATCAGCCCGGGACTAGCGGGAGGGCGATCCAAAAACATTCAGTACTTC.